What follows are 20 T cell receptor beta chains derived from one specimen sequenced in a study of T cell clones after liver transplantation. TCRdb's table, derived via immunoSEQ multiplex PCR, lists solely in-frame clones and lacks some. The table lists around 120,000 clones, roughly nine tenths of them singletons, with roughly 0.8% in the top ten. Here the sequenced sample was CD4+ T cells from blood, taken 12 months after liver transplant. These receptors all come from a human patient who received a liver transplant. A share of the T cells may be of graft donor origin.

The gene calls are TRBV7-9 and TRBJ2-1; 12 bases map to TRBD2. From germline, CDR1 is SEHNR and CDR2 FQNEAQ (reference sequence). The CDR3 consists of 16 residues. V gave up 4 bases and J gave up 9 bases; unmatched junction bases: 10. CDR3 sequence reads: CASSSTSGRFAGEQFF. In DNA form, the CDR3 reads TGTGCCAGCAGCTCAACTAGCGGGAGGTTTGCAGGTGAGCAGTTCTTC.

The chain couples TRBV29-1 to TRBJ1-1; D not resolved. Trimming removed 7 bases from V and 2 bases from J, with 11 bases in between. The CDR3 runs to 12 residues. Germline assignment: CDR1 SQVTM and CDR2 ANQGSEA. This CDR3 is CSGGGHNTEAFF. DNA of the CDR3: TGCAGCGGTGGCGGCCACAACACTGAAGCTTTCTTT.

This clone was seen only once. In nucleotides, the CDR3 is TGTGCCAGCAGCTTGGAACCCCCGCTCTCCAATGAGCAGTTCTTC. This codes for CASSLEPPLSNEQFF. The rearrangement joins TRBV5-6 to TRBJ2-1; D remains ambiguous. Trimming shortened V by 0 bases and J by 6 bases, and 13 bases separated the two germline ends. The length of the CDR3 is 15 residues. The germline V gene encodes CDR1 SGHDT and CDR2 YYEEEE.

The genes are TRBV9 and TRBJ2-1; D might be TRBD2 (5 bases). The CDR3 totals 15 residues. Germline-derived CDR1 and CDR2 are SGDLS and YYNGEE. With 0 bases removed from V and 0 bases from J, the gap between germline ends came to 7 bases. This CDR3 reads CASSVASSSYNEQFF. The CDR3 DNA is TGTGCCAGCAGCGTAGCTAGCAGCTCCTACAATGAGCAGTTCTTC.

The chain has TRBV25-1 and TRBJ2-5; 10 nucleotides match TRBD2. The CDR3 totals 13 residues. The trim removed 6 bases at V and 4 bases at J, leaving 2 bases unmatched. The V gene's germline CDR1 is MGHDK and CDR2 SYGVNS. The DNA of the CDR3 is TGTGCCAGCAGAATAGCGGGAGGAGAGACCCAGTACTTC. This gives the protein CASRIAGGETQYF.

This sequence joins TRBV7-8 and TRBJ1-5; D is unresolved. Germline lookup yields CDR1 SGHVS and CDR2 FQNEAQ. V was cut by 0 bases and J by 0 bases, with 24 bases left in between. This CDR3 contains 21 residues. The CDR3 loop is CASSLAGSPGTGLNSNQPQHF. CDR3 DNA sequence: TGTGCCAGCAGCTTAGCAGGGTCCCCTGGTACCGGGTTGAATAGCAATCAGCCCCAGCATTTT.

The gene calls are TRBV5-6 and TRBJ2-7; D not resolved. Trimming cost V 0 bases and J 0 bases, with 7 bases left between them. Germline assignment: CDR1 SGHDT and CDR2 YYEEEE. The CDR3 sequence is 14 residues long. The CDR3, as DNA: TGTGCCAGCAGCTTGGGCCAGCCCTCCTACGAGCAGTACTTC. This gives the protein CASSLGQPSYEQYF.

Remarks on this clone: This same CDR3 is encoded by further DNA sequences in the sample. CDR3 region: CSVGGGMNTEAFF. The CDR3 DNA is TGCAGCGTCGGGGGGGGTATGAACACTGAAGCTTTCTTT. The chain couples TRBV29-1 to TRBJ1-1, with TRBD1 as a possible D gene (5 bases). V was cut by 6 bases and J by 0 bases, with 11 bases left in between. Germline loops: CDR1 SQVTM, CDR2 ANQGSEA. This CDR3 comprises 13 residues.

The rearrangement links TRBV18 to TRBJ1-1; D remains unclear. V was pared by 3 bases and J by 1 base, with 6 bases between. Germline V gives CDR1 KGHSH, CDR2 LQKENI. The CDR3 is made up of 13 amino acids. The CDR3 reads CASSPRRNTEAFF. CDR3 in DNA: TGTGCCAGCTCACCCCGGAGGAACACTGAAGCTTTCTTT.

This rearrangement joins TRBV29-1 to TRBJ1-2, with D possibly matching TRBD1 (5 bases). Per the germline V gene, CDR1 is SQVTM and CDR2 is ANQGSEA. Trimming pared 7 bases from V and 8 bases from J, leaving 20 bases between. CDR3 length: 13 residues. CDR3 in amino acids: CSARPGTSGGYTF. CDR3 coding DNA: TGCAGCGCACGACCCGGGACCTCCGGAGGCTACACCTTC.

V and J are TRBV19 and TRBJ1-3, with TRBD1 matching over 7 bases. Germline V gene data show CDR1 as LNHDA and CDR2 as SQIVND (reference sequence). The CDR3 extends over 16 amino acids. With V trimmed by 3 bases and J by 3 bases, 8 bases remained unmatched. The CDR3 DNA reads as TGTGCCAGTAGTATGTACAGGGGTTCAGGTGGAAACACCATATATTTT. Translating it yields CASSMYRGSGGNTIYF.

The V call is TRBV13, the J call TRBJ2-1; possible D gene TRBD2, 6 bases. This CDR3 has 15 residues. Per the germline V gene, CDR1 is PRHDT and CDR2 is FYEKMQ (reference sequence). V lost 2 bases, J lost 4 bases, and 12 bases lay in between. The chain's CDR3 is CASSLYRDFYNEQFF. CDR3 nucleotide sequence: TGTGCCAGCAGCTTATATCGGGACTTTTACAATGAGCAGTTCTTC.

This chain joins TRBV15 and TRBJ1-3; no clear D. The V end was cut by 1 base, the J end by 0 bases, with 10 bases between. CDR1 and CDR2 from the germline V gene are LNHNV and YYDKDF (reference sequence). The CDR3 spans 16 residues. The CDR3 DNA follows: TGTGCCACCAGCAGAGGACCGCTGAACTCTGGAAACACCATATATTTT. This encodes CATSRGPLNSGNTIYF.

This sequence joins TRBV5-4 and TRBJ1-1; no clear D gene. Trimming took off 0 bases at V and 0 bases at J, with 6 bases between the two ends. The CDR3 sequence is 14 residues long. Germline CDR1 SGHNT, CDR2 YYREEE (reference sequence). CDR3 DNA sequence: TGTGCCAGCAGCTTGGCTAAGCTGAACACTGAAGCTTTCTTT. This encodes CASSLAKLNTEAFF.

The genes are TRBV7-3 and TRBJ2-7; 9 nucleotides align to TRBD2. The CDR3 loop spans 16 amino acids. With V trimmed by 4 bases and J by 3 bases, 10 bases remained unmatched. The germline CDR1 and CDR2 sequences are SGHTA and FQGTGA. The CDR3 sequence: CASSSHPSGNRYEQYF. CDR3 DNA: TGTGCCAGCAGCTCCCACCCTAGCGGGAATCGCTACGAGCAGTACTTC.

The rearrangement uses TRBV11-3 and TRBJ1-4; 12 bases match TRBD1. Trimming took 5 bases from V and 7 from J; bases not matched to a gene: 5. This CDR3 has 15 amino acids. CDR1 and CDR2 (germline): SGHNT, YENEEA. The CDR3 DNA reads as TGTGCCAGCAGCCGCGGGACAGGGGGCCGTGAAAAACTGTTTTTT. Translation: CASSRGTGGREKLFF. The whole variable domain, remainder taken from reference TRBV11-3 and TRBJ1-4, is EAGVVQSPRYKIIEKKQPVAFWCNPISGHNTLYWYLQNLGQGPELLIRYENEEAVDDSQLPKDRFSAERLKGVDSTLKIQPAELGDSAVYLCASSRGTGGREKLFFGSGTQLSVL.

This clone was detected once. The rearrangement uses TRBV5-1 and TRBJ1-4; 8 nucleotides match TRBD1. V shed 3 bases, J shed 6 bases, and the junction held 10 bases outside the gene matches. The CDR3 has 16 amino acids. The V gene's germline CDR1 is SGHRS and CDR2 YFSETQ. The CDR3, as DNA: TGCGCCAGCAGCTCACCCGCCGGGACAGGTCATGAAAAACTGTTTTTT. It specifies CASSSPAGTGHEKLFF.

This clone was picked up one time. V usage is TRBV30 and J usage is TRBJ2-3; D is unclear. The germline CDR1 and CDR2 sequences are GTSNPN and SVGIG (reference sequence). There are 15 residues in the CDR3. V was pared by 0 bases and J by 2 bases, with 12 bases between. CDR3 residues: CAWSVASPSTDTQYF. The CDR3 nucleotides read TGTGCCTGGAGTGTAGCAAGTCCTTCCACAGATACGCAGTATTTT. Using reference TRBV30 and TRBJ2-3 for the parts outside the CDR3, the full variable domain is SQTIHQWPATLVQPVGSPLSLECTVEGTSNPNLYWYRQAAGRGLQLLFYSVGIGQISSEVPQNLSASRPQDRQFILSSKKLLLSDSGFYLCAWSVASPSTDTQYFGPGTRLTVL.

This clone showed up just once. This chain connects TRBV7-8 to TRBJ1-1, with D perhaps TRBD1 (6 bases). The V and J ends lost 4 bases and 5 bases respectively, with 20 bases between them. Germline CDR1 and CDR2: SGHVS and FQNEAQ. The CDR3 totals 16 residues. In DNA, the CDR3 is TGTGCCAGCAGCTCGGGGACACAGCAGGGGAGGACTGAAGCTTTCTTT. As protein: CASSSGTQQGRTEAFF. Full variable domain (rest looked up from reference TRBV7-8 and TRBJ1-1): GAGVSQSPRYKVAKRGQDVALRCDPISGHVSLFWYQQALGQGPEFLTYFQNEAQLDKSGLPSDRFFAERPEGSVSTLKIQRTQQEDSAVYLCASSSGTQQGRTEAFFGQGTRLTVV.

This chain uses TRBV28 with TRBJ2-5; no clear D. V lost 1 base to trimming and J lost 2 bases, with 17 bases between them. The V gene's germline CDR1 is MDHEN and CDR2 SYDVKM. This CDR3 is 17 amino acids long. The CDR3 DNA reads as TGTGCCAGCAGTTTATCGTCCGGGTGGGCCTTACAAGAGACCCAGTACTTC. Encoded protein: CASSLSSGWALQETQYF.